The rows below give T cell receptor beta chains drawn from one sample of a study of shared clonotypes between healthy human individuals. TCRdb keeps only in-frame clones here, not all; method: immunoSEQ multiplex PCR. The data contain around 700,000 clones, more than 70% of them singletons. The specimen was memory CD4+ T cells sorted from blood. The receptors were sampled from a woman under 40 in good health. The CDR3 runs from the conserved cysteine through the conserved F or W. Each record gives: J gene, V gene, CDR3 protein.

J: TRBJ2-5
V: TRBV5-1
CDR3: CASSLTEETQYF

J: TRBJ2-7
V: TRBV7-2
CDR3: CASSLETGGAAYEQYF

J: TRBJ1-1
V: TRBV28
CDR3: CASSPGTEVEAFF

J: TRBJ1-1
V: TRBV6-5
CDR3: CASSYGQGMVAEAFF

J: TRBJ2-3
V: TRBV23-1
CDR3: CASSSLPGQGLRTQYF

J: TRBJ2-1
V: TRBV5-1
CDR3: CASSFQGPFSNEQFF

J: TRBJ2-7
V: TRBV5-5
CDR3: CASSTPGRYSYEQYF

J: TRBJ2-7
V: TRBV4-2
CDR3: CASSSASGHSSYEQYF

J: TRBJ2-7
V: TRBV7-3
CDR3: CASSLRPGRDSYEQYF

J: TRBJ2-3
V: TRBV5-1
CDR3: CASSLGQSTDTQYF

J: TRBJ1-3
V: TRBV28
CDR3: CASSNRGEGNTIYF

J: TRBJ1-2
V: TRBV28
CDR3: CASSLGGEIYGYTF

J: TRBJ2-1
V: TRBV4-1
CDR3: CASSQRVGEQFF

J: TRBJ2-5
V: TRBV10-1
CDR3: CASSDAGQGKETQYF

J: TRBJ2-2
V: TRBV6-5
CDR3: CASSYGRGQNTGELFF

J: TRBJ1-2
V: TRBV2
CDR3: CASSERAGNYGYTF

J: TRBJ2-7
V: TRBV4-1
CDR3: CASSQAELTSYEQYF

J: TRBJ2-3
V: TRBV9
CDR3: CASSEPIAGGSTDTQYF

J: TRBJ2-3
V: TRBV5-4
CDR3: CALADRASSTDTQYF

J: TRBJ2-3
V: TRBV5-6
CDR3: CASSLRAGGTGGDTQYF

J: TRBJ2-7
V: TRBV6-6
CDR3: CASRIGGETAEQYF

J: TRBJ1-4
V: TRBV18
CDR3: CASSLGQGHGEKLFF